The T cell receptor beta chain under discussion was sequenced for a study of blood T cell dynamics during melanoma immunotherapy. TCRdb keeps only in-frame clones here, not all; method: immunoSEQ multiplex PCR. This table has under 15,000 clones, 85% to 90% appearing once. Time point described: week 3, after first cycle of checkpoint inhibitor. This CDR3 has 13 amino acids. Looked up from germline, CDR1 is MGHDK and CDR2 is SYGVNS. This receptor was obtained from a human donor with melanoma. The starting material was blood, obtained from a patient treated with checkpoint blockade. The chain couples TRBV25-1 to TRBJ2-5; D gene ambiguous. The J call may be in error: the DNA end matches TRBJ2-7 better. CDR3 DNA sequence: TGTGCCAGCAGTGAATTGGCTCCCCTCGAGCAGTACTTC. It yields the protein CASSELAPLEQYF.